This T cell receptor (beta chain) derives from a study of T-cell reconstitution after alpha-beta-depleted transplantation in children (dated by TCRdb to 2016 to 2017). Some background on the complete study: The study quantitatively tracked T-cell immune reconstitution after TCRalphabeta/CD19-depleted allogeneic hematopoietic cell transplantation in children using TCR repertoire profiling.

The treatment or condition label of this sample denotes: allogeneic hematopoietic cell transplantation with graft depleted of TCRalphabeta T cells and CD19 B cells. Transplant recipients were children who received TCRalphabeta/CD19-depleted allogeneic hematopoietic cell grafts. The library was prepared using PCR. For sequencing, an Illumina HiSeq 2500 was employed. TCR library preparation used molecular barcoding, with unique molecular identifiers applied to normalize quantification of the TCRbeta repertoire. Clones were called with MiXCR by TCRdb after fastp trimmed the public reads at Q25, and only in-frame beta chains were retained. Identical CDR3 protein sequences are pooled into one entry, listed with their most common genes and DNA. The sample table contains hundreds of thousands of distinct CDR3 sequences; only one count was recorded for 15% to 20% of them. The ten top clones hold roughly 29% of the sample.

What the work shows at the level of the full study, not this receptor alone: In some patients, the high TCRbeta diversity seen at day 60 was put down to recipient T cells and intrathymic progenitors that had survived conditioning. The frequencies of hyperexpanded clones fell over the following months, and after one year, T-cell counts and TCRbeta diversity were mostly attributed to newly produced T cells. About two months after transplant, the apparently early recovery of alphabetaT-cell counts reportedly depended on just several hundred clones that had expanded rapidly and came from non-depleted graft cells.

For CDR1 and CDR2, the germline V gene (reference sequence) lists WNHNN and SYGVQD. The CDR3 goes from the cysteine to the phenylalanine over 13 residues. Kept here is only the CDR3 DNA, which spans 39 bases and is read in frame from base 1. V sheds 5 bases and J sheds 5 bases, leaving 12 bases between their ends. As to this clonotype: What antigen it recognizes has not been identified. Base qualities are missing; no much larger clone stands one base away.

Sequenced here: PBMCs, mostly from graft donor cells, sampled 360 days after TCRalphabeta/CD19-depleted stem cell transplant. The sequence was obtained from a boy in the first two years of life who had a stem cell transplant for Wiskott-Aldrich syndrome, so the T cells may come from the graft donor. The chain links TRBV10-1 with TRBJ1-1, and the D gene may be TRBD1, 6 bases matching. The CDR3 sequence is CASSYRVETEAFF. The sequence in DNA is TGCGCCAGCAGTTACAGGGTGGAAACTGAAGCTTTCTTT.